This record covers a single T cell receptor (beta chain). Use of 60 Vbeta and 13 Jbeta primers characterized the PCR. Profiled with immunoSEQ multiplex PCR; TCRdb holds only in-frame clones, not every one. Among about 180,000 clones listed, 75% to 85% were seen once. This sample is part of a study of cytomegalovirus exposure and HLA in healthy donors. V gave up 0 bases and J gave up 6 bases, with 21 bases separating them. The CDR3 loop spans 18 amino acids. The germline V gene has CDR1 LNHNV and CDR2 YYDKDF (reference sequence). Input material: PBMCs. The V gene is TRBV15, the J gene TRBJ2-1; D is possibly TRBD2 (7 bases). The clonotype was recovered from a girl aged 2-15 years in good health and CMV-seropositive. The CDR3 DNA reads as TGTGCCACCAGCAGAGAATCCCTGGGGGGGGCGGGAGTCAATGAGCAGTTCTTC. Amino acid sequence: CATSRESLGGAGVNEQFF.